One TCR beta chain is described in this entry. Its matching antigen is unknown. This specimen belongs to a study of cytomegalovirus exposure and HLA in healthy donors. As for the study in general: In an early release, HLA-typed donors contributed tens of millions of unique TCR sequences. General study results and limits: A later analysis linked a missense DCLRE1C variant to TCR beta V- and J-gene trimming. The HLA-A and HLA-B alleles of most subjects were reportedly predicted accurately from TCR beta sequences. TCR beta sequences numbering more than 15,000 were associated with HLA alleles at 0.05 false discovery rate in a later analysis.

It was with 60 Vbeta and 13 Jbeta primers that the PCR ran. The method was immunoSEQ multiplex PCR; TCRdb's version includes in-frame clones alone and lacks a portion of them. The sample comprises approximately 120,000 clones, over 9.5% of which are singletons, and about 4.7% rests with the top ten. The CDR3 consists of 13 residues. Per germline, CDR1 MGHDK and CDR2 SYGVNS. Trimming removed 8 bases from V and 4 bases from J; junction bases left unmatched: 7. Sequencing was carried out using PBMCs. The chain is built from TRBV25-1 and TRBJ1-1; 7 bases line up with TRBD1. The sequence was obtained from a woman under 30 in good health and CMV-seropositive. This CDR3 reads CASQQGLSTEAFF. CDR3 nucleotide sequence: TGTGCCAGCCAACAGGGGCTTAGCACTGAAGCTTTCTTT.